A single sample gave rise to the 8 T cell receptor beta chains below, sequenced in a study of blood T cell repertoires in COVID-19. The repertoire was sequenced with immunoSEQ multiplex PCR; TCRdb's copy has only in-frame clones and lacks some. The sample includes roughly 82,000 clones, around 80% seen only once; the top ten take about 10%. Specimen: peripheral blood. The receptors stem from a man aged 55 to 70 with acute or convalescent COVID-19.

The chain has TRBV12-5 and TRBJ1-1; D remains ambiguous. The V gene lost 3 bases and the J gene lost 7 bases, with 15 bases spanning the gap. CDR3 size: 14 residues. CDR1 and CDR2 (germline): LGHNT, FRNRAP. The CDR3: CASGLRARLSEAFF. Here the CDR3 DNA reads TGTGCTAGTGGTTTACGCGCACGATTAAGTGAAGCTTTCTTT.

This clone was picked up one time. The chain couples TRBV12-3 or TRBV12-4 to TRBJ2-7; no definite D call. The CDR3 spans 12 residues. V gave up 5 bases and J gave up 3 bases, with 8 bases separating them. CDR3 amino acids: CASSRLSYEQYF. The CDR3 region has the DNA TGTGCCAGCAGTCGACTCAGCTACGAGCAGTACTTC.

The V and J genes are TRBV5-4 and TRBJ2-1, with D possibly TRBD2 on 6 matching bases. Per germline, CDR1 SGHNT and CDR2 YYREEE (reference sequence). Trimming cost V 4 bases and J 7 bases, with 12 bases left between them. The CDR3 is made up of 13 amino acids. For the CDR3, the DNA is TGTGCCAGCAGCCCGGGGGTTTATAATGAGCAGTTCTTC. Translation gives CASSPGVYNEQFF. Full variable domain (remainder filled in from reference TRBV5-4 and TRBJ2-1): ETGVTQSPTHLIKTRGQQVTLRCSSQSGHNTVSWYQQALGQGPQFIFQYYREEENGRGNFPPRFSGLQFPNYSSELNVNALELDDSALYLCASSPGVYNEQFFGPGTRLTVL.

This sequence joins TRBV18 and TRBJ2-3, with 8 positions matching TRBD2. Looked up from germline, CDR1 is KGHSH and CDR2 is LQKENI. There are 15 residues in the CDR3. V lost 5 bases and J lost 6; bases outside the gene matches: 10. CDR3 bases: TGTGCCAGCTCATCGCTCGGGGGGGCCGTGGATACGCAGTATTTT. This gives the protein CASSSLGGAVDTQYF.

This clone occurred a few times. V and J are TRBV5-1 and TRBJ2-3; 9 nucleotides match TRBD2. Per the germline V gene, CDR1 is SGHRS and CDR2 is YFSETQ. V lost 3 bases to trimming and J lost 4 bases; unmatched junction nucleotides: 9. CDR3 size: 16 residues. CDR3 DNA sequence: TGCGCCAGCAGCTGGGGGACTAGCCGGGTTGCAGATACGCAGTATTTT. It specifies CASSWGTSRVADTQYF.

The chain uses TRBV4-2 and TRBJ2-2; TRBD2 aligns across 7 bases. The CDR3 spans 15 residues. Germline V gives CDR1 LGHNA, CDR2 YNFKEQ. V trimming: 0 bases; J trimming: 5 bases; junction bases outside the gene matches: 3. CDR3 nucleotides: TGTGCCAGCAGCCAAGAGGTCGGGGGGACCGGGGAGCTGTTTTTT. The encoded protein is CASSQEVGGTGELFF.

This rearrangement joins TRBV11-2 to TRBJ2-3; TRBD2 aligns across 14 bases. The CDR3 spans 16 residues. CDR1 is SGHAT and CDR2 is FQNNGV in the germline V gene. The J segment lost 2 bases and the V segment lost 7 bases, leaving 5 bases of the junction unmatched. The CDR3 is CASTRTSGGNTDTQYF. CDR3 sequence (DNA): TGTGCCAGCACCCGGACTAGCGGGGGGAACACAGATACGCAGTATTTT.

This chain links TRBV5-4 with TRBJ2-1; D is unresolved. In germline, CDR1 is SGHNT, CDR2 YYREEE (reference sequence). V dropped 4 bases and J dropped 3 bases, with 14 bases sitting between them. CDR3 length: 15 amino acids. The CDR3 bases are TGTGCCAGCAGCCGTCCAGTTCGATACTACAATGAGCAGTTCTTC. As protein: CASSRPVRYYNEQFF. The entire variable domain, with the rest obtained from reference TRBV5-4 and TRBJ2-1, is as follows: ETGVTQSPTHLIKTRGQQVTLRCSSQSGHNTVSWYQQALGQGPQFIFQYYREEENGRGNFPPRFSGLQFPNYSSELNVNALELDDSALYLCASSRPVRYYNEQFFGPGTRLTVL.